This record looks at one T cell receptor beta chain sequence and its context. Its antigen is unidentified. The data are from a study of T cell repertoires in cytomegalovirus infection. Whole-study findings and limits: Dominant in the ex vivo response were TCR beta clonotypes restricted by HLA-C and specific for CMV.

TCRdb recomputed calls from the reads with MiXCR, one row per CDR3 protein. The data hold hundreds of thousands of distinct CDR3 sequences, with 24% observed a single time. There are 16 residues in the CDR3. The V gene end was trimmed by 3 bases and the J gene end by 8 bases; junction bases not matched to a gene: 14. Looked up from germline, CDR1 is SGHTS and CDR2 is YDEGEE. J is TRBJ1-1 and V is TRBV5-8, with 9 bases lining up with TRBD1. The sequence derives from a human donor in good health (CMV status not recorded). Some clones in this sample may be carry-over from other donors' samples. The sample consisted of CD8+ T cells from PBMCs. In nucleotides, the CDR3 is TGTGCCAGCAGCTCCGTGACCGGGACAGGGAGGCCAGAAGCTTTCTTT. It yields the protein CASSSVTGTGRPEAFF.